Listed below are T cell receptor beta chains from one sample, sequenced in a study of blood T cell repertoires in COVID-19. Clones were sequenced by immunoSEQ multiplex PCR, and TCRdb holds only the in-frame ones, with some missing. The sample yields over 300,000 clones, 83% seen once. The sequenced material came from peripheral blood. Source of these receptors: a woman between 45 and 65 years old with acute or convalescent COVID-19. CDR3s include the opening cysteine and the closing phenylalanine or tryptophan. Fields, in order: V gene, J gene, clone size, D gene, CDR3 protein, CDR3 DNA. The D gene is left open where the match is weak. Size tells how often a clone was seen (once, few, many) or the class of an expanded clone, and some rows leave it out.

TRBV15,TRBJ1-1,NA,NA,CATSRDLQGRAFF,TGTGCCACCAGCAGAGATCTACAGGGCAGAGCTTTCTTT
TRBV5-1,TRBJ1-1,NA,NA,CASSLKGVGTEAFF,TGCGCCAGCAGCTTGAAGGGGGTGGGTACTGAAGCTTTCTTT
TRBV24-1,TRBJ2-5,NA,NA,CATASSGQETQYF,TGTGCCACCGCCTCGTCGGGGCAAGAGACCCAGTACTTC
TRBV3-1/TRBV3-2,TRBJ1-3,NA,TRBD1,CASSQGQGPTWGNTIYF,TGTGCCAGCAGCCAGGGACAGGGCCCCACGTGGGGAAACACCATATATTTT
TRBV10-3,TRBJ1-3,NA,NA,CAIRENLQGFGNTIYF,TGTGCCATCAGGGAGAACCTACAGGGATTTGGAAACACCATATATTTT
TRBV11-2,TRBJ2-2,NA,NA,CASTWTMPGELFF,TGTGCCAGCACTTGGACTATGCCCGGGGAGCTGTTTTTT
TRBV20-1,TRBJ2-3,NA,NA,CSASRAAPGADTQYF,TGCAGTGCTAGTAGAGCGGCCCCGGGGGCAGATACGCAGTATTTT
TRBV14,TRBJ2-3,once,TRBD1,CASSPRRTGEGTDTQYF,TGTGCCAGCAGCCCTCGTCGGACAGGGGAAGGCACAGATACGCAGTATTTT
TRBV5-4,TRBJ2-3,NA,NA,CASSRPRTGSTDTQYF,TGTGCCAGCAGCCGGCCTAGGACGGGAAGCACAGATACGCAGTATTTT
TRBV6-5,TRBJ1-4,once,TRBD1,CASSKPGTANEKLFF,TGTGCCAGCAGTAAACCCGGGACAGCTAATGAAAAACTGTTTTTT
TRBV25-1,TRBJ1-6,few,TRBD1,CASRTGGNSPLHF,TGTGCCAGCAGGACAGGGGGGAATTCACCCCTCCACTTT
TRBV7-6,TRBJ2-2,once,TRBD2,CASSLASVSGRAPGELFF,TGTGCCAGCAGCTTAGCGTCGGTAAGCGGGAGGGCCCCCGGGGAGCTGTTTTTT
TRBV7-9,TRBJ1-2,once,NA,CASRPKGGAGYTF,TGTGCCAGCAGGCCAAAAGGAGGGGCTGGCTACACCTTC
TRBV6-5,TRBJ2-1,NA,TRBD1,CASSPDRGYEQFF,TGTGCCAGCAGTCCCGACAGGGGCTATGAGCAGTTCTTC
TRBV7-2,TRBJ2-3,few,NA,CASSLATGTDTQYF,TGTGCCAGCAGCTTAGCAACGGGCACAGATACGCAGTATTTT
TRBV20-1,TRBJ1-5,NA,NA,CSASIGGAPNQPQHF,TGCAGTGCTAGTATAGGCGGGGCCCCCAATCAGCCCCAGCATTTT
TRBV30,TRBJ2-3,NA,TRBD1,CAWSVQGASTDTQYF,TGTGCCTGGAGTGTACAGGGGGCCAGCACAGATACGCAGTATTTT
TRBV3-1/TRBV3-2,TRBJ2-7,NA,TRBD1,CASTGTGAYYEQYF,TGTGCCAGCACCGGGACAGGGGCCTACTACGAGCAGTACTTC
TRBV6-5,TRBJ2-3,once,TRBD1,CASSSTGTDTQYF,TGTGCCAGCAGTTCGACAGGGACAGATACGCAGTATTTT
TRBV30,TRBJ1-2,once,NA,CAWSPGKVGYTF,TGTGCCTGGAGTCCGGGAAAGGTGGGCTACACCTTC
TRBV2,TRBJ1-1,few,TRBD1,CASISPGQVEAFF,TGTGCCAGCATTTCTCCGGGACAGGTTGAAGCTTTCTTT
TRBV3-1/TRBV3-2,TRBJ1-4,NA,NA,CASSSSETGVSFF,TGTGCCAGCAGCTCCTCCGAGACAGGTGTTTCGTTTTTT
TRBV28,TRBJ2-1,NA,TRBD2,CASRGLASRNEQFF,TGTGCCAGCAGAGGACTAGCGTCACGGAATGAGCAGTTCTTC
TRBV6-1,TRBJ1-5,few,TRBD1,CASRETPLWTGFSSLYKPQHF,TGTGCCAGCAGAGAAACCCCGTTGTGGACAGGTTTTAGTTCGTTATATAAGCCCCAGCATTTT
TRBV5-1,TRBJ1-5,NA,NA,CASSLEWTQNQPQHF,TGCGCCAGCAGCTTGGAATGGACACAGAATCAGCCCCAGCATTTT
TRBV12-5,TRBJ1-1,NA,TRBD1,CASGQTGATEAFF,TGTGCTAGTGGACAGACAGGGGCCACTGAAGCTTTCTTT
TRBV24-1,TRBJ2-5,NA,NA,CATSAGGKETQYF,TGTGCCACCAGTGCTGGCGGCAAAGAGACCCAGTACTTC
TRBV10-3,TRBJ2-1,NA,TRBD2,CATSSAGGQNEQFF,TGTGCCACCTCGTCAGCGGGGGGGCAGAATGAGCAGTTCTTC
TRBV27,TRBJ2-3,NA,TRBD1,CASSFLGQALTDTQYF,TGTGCCAGCAGTTTCCTGGGACAGGCGCTCACAGATACGCAGTATTTT
TRBV5-4,TRBJ2-1,NA,NA,CASSWVRGALYNEQFF,TGTGCCAGCAGCTGGGTTCGGGGGGCCCTATACAATGAGCAGTTCTTC